This T cell receptor beta chain stems from a study of OX40 agonist ivuxolimab in advanced cancers. As for the study in general: The diagnoses of dose-escalation patients were hepatocellular carcinoma, melanoma, renal cell or head and neck cancer. Two cutaneous melanoma patients and one hepatocellular carcinoma patient, three in all, had partial responses.

The V end was cut by 5 bases, the J end by 5 bases, with 16 bases between. In germline, CDR1 is SGHRS, CDR2 YFSETQ. This CDR3 has 14 amino acids. Measured with immunoSEQ multiplex PCR; TCRdb has only the in-frame clones, and not every one. The table records 45,000 to 55,000 clones, 94% of them present only once. This rearrangement joins TRBV5-1 to TRBJ1-2; a weak D match, TRBD1 (5 bases). The sample in question was CD4+ or CD8+ T cells sorted from blood, obtained in a trial of the OX40 agonist ivuxolimab. This TCR came from an adult with an advanced solid tumor such as melanoma, head and neck, liver or kidney cancer. Written as DNA, the CDR3 is TGCGCCAGCAGTCCCTGGGGGGGAGATTATGGCTACACCTTC. Translated: CASSPWGGDYGYTF.